What follows is one TCR delta chain and its context. This clone is described as large (0.1 to 1%). It lacks a known antigen. Base quality data are lacking; no much larger clone is found one base away. Other nucleotide sequences from this sample produce the same CDR3. The receptor library was made with RT-PCR. Sequenced using an Illumina MiSeq. In TCRdb, clones were called once more from the public reads by CATT, and rows of identical DNA were later combined. For this sample the table gives over 2,500 delta-chain clones, of which 4.5% to 6.5% were detected only once. Together, the top ten hold over 9.5% of the sample. The data were obtained in a study of gamma-delta T cells after stem cell transplantation (dated by TCRdb to about 2016). The V end gives up 1 base and the J end 0 bases, leaving 13 bases in the junction not matched to a gene. The CDR3 measures 18 amino acids from cysteine to phenylalanine. The read is trimmed to its CDR3 DNA, 54 bases read in frame from base 1. CDR1 and CDR2 are drawn from the germline V gene: GEAIGNYY, EKD.

The clonotype was recovered from a human donor. It is not recorded whose cells these are; they may come from a transplant donor. The sequence joins TRDV2 to TRDJ1, with 7 central nucleotides matching TRDD3. The sequencing sample was made of gamma-delta T cells. The bases read TGTGCCTGTGACACGTTGGAGGATACGGGGCCGTACACCGATAAACTCATCTTT. The resulting protein is CACDTLEDTGPYTDKLIF.